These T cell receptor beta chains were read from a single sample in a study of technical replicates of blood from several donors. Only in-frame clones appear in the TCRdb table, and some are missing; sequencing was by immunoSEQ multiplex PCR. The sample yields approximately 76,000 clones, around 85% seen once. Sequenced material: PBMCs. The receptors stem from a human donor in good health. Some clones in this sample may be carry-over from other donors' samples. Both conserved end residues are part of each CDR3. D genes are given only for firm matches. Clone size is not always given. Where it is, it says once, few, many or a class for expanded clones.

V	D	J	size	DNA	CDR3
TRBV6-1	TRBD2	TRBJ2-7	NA	TGTGCCAGCAGTGAGGGCGGGAGTATGGACGAGCAGTACTTC	CASSEGGSMDEQYF
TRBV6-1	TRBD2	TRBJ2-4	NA	TGTGCCAGCAGTGCAGCGGGAGGTGGGAACATTCAGTACTTC	CASSAAGGGNIQYF
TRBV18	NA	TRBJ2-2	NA	TGTGCCAGCTCCTTTCAGCAGGCCGAGAACACCGGGGAGCTGTTTTTT	CASSFQQAENTGELFF
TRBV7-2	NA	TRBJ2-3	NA	TGTGCCAGCAGCCCCAGGAAATCAGATACGCAGTATTTT	CASSPRKSDTQYF
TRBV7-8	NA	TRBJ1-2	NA	TGTGCCAGCAGCTACGGGGTTTCTGGCTACACCTTC	CASSYGVSGYTF
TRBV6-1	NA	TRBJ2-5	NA	TGTGCCAGCAGTGCTTACAGGGTCCCTACAGAGCGCCAAGAGACCCAGTACTTC	CASSAYRVPTERQETQYF
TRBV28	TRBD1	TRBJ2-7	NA	TGTGCCAGCAGTTTCCGAAACAGGGGTGGGGAGCGGTACTTC	CASSFRNRGGERYF
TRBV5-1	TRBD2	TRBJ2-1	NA	TGCGCCAGCAGCTTGTCCGGGAGGGGGGTCAATGAGCAGTTCTTC	CASSLSGRGVNEQFF
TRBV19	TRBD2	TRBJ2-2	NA	TGTGCCAGAAAATCTATCGGGGGAGGGACCGGGGAGCTGTTTTTT	CARKSIGGGTGELFF
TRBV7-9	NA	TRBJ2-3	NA	TGTGCCAGCAGCTTAATGGAGAATGCAGATACGCAGTATTTT	CASSLMENADTQYF
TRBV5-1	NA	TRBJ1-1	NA	TGCGCCAGCAGCTTGGGGCGGGGTAGAATGAACACTGAAGCTTTCTTT	CASSLGRGRMNTEAFF
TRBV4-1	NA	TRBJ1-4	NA	TGCGCCAGCAGCCAAGCTAACAGTTCCAGGGGTCGCGAAAAACTGTTTTTT	CASSQANSSRGREKLFF
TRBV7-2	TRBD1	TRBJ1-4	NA	TGTGCCAGCAGCGCCTCACAGGGGTCAAGAGAAAAACTGTTTTTT	CASSASQGSREKLFF
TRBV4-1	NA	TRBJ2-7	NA	TGCGCCAGCAGCCAAGGTACCACAAGCTCCTACGAGCAGTACTTC	CASSQGTTSSYEQYF
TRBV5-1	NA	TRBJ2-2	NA	TGCGCCAGCAGCTTAATCCTGAACACCGGGGAGCTGTTTTTT	CASSLILNTGELFF
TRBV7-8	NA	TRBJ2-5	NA	TGTGCCAGCAGCTCCCTCGCGGACAGAGAGACCCAGTACTTC	CASSSLADRETQYF
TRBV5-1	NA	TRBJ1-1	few	TGCGCCAGCAAAGGTAGGAGTGAAGCTTTCTTT	CASKGRSEAFF
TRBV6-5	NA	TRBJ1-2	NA	TGTGCCAGCAGTATACAGGCTTTGAATCCGAGTGGCTACACCTTC	CASSIQALNPSGYTF
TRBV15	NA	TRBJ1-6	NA	TGTGCCACCAGGCAGGGCGCTTCACCCCTCCACTTT	CATRQGASPLHF
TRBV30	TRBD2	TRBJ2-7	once	TGTGCCTGGAGCGCCGGACTAGCGACCCTCTACGAGCAGTACTTC	CAWSAGLATLYEQYF
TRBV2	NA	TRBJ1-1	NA	TGTGCCAGCAGCCCGTTGGCAGGGGCCCTTTCATACAACACTGAAGCTTTCTTT	CASSPLAGALSYNTEAFF
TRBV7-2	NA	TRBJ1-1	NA	TGTGCCAGCAGCTTACCGGGGGGCCGGACTGAAGCTTTCTTT	CASSLPGGRTEAFF
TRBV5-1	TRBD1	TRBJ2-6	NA	TGCGCCAGCAGTGAGTGGGACAGGGTTGGGGCCAACGTCCTGACTTTC	CASSEWDRVGANVLTF
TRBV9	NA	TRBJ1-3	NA	TGTGCCGCTGACCACTGGGGGCTTGAAGATGGACTCTCTGGAAACACCATATATTTT	CAADHWGLEDGLSGNTIYF
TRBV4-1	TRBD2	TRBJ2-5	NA	TGCGCCAGCAGCCAAGCACCCAGGACTAGCGGGCAAGAGACCCAGTACTTC	CASSQAPRTSGQETQYF
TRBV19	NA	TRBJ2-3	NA	TGTGCCAGTAGTATACAGGGAACAAGCCATACGCAGTATTTT	CASSIQGTSHTQYF
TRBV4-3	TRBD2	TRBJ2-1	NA	TGCGCCAGCAGCCTGATAGGGGGACTAGCAGCTTACAATGAGCAGTTCTTC	CASSLIGGLAAYNEQFF
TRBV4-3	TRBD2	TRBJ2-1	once	TGCGCCAGCAGCCAAGTAACAGCGGGAAAGGATGAGCAGTTCTTC	CASSQVTAGKDEQFF
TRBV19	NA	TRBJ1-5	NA	TGTGCCAGTAGTATCTCAGAATACAATCAGCCCCAGCATTTT	CASSISEYNQPQHF
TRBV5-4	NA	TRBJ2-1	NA	TGTGCCAGCAGCCCGCCGGGCTCCTACAATGAGCAGTTCTTC	CASSPPGSYNEQFF
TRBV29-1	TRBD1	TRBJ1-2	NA	TGCAGCGTTGAAACCGCCCCCGGGACAGGGTCCGGCTACACCTTC	CSVETAPGTGSGYTF
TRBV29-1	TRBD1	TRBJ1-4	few	TGCAGCGTACCGGGACAGGGGCCTGAAAAACTGTTTTTT	CSVPGQGPEKLFF
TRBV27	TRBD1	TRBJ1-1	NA	TGTGCCAGCAGTCTACAGGGGGCGGTGGTGAACACTGAAGCTTTCTTT	CASSLQGAVVNTEAFF
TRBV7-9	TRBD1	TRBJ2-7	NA	TGTGCCAGCAGCTTCCGGGACAGGGACCCCTACGAGCAGTACTTC	CASSFRDRDPYEQYF
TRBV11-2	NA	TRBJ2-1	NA	TGTGCCAGCAGCTTAGCCGGATTAGGGCGGGCCTACAATGAGCAGTTCTTC	CASSLAGLGRAYNEQFF
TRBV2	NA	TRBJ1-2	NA	TGTGCCAGCAGAGCTGGGACTGCTAACTATGGCTACACCTTC	CASRAGTANYGYTF
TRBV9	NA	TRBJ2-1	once	TGTGCCAGCAGCGGTGGAGGGGGCGGCTCCTACAATGAGCAGTTCTTC	CASSGGGGGSYNEQFF
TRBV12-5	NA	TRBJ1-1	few	TGTGCTAGTGGCTGGCTGGGGGGGTCAGCTGAAGCTTTCTTT	CASGWLGGSAEAFF
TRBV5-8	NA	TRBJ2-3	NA	TGTGCCAGCAGCGGAGGGACCGCAGCTAGCACAGATACGCAGTATTTT	CASSGGTAASTDTQYF
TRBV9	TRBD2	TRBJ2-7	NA	TGTGCCAGCAGCGTAGGGACTAGCGGGGGGGCCGGTCCCTACGAGCAGTACTTC	CASSVGTSGGAGPYEQYF
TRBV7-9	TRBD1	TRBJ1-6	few	TGTGCCAGCAGCGCAGGACAGGGGGACGCCTATAATTCACCCCTCCACTTT	CASSAGQGDAYNSPLHF
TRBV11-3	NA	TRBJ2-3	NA	TGTGCCAGCAGCAAAACGACTGGCACAGATACGCAGTATTTT	CASSKTTGTDTQYF
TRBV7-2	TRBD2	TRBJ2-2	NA	TGTGCCAGCAGCTTAGGGCTAGCGGGGGGCTTGAACACCGGGGAGCTGTTTTTT	CASSLGLAGGLNTGELFF
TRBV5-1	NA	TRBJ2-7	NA	TGCGCCAGCAGCGGGGACTCTTACAGTCTCGACGAGCAGTACTTC	CASSGDSYSLDEQYF
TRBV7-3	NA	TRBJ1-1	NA	TGTGCCAGCAGCCCATCCGGGACACCGAACACTGAAGCTTTCTTT	CASSPSGTPNTEAFF
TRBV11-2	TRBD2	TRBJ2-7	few	TGTGCCAGCGCCATGGCTAGCGGAATCTACGAGCAGTACTTC	CASAMASGIYEQYF
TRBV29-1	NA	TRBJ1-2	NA	TGCAGCGTTGAAGATCAACAGGGCCTCTACACCTTC	CSVEDQQGLYTF
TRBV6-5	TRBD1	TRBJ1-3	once	TGTGCCAGCAGACTCCAGGGGGCAAGTGGAAACACCATATATTTT	CASRLQGASGNTIYF
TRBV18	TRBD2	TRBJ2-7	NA	TGTGCCAGCTCAGGACCCGCGGCTAGCGGGGGGGGCGAGCAGTACTTC	CASSGPAASGGGEQYF
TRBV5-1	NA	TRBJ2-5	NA	TGCGCCAGCAGCTTTGGGGCAGACCAGTACTTC	CASSFGADQYF
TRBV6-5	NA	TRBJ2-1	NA	TGTGCCAGCAGTCTAGCAAACTCCTACAATGAGCAGTTCTTC	CASSLANSYNEQFF
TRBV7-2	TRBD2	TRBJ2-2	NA	TGTGCCAGCAGCCCCTATGCGGGGGGAGGGACCGGGGAGCTGTTTTTT	CASSPYAGGGTGELFF